A selection of T cell receptor beta chains follows, all from one sample in a study of blood T cell repertoires in COVID-19. Method: immunoSEQ multiplex PCR; TCRdb's copy keeps in-frame clones and lacks some. This sample has some 110,000 clones, with approximately 80% found just once. The material sequenced was peripheral blood. The receptors originated from a woman in her 70s with acute or convalescent COVID-19. Each CDR3 is given with its conserved first and last residue. The D gene is left open where the match is weak. Size values are once, few and many counts, or a class for expanded clones, and some rows have none.

V gene,D gene,J gene,clone size,CDR3 protein
TRBV5-4,TRBD2,TRBJ2-5,.,CASGRGGQETQYF
TRBV19,.,TRBJ2-3,.,CASSPQTDTQYF
TRBV7-9,TRBD1,TRBJ2-1,.,CASSPQVWYRGQDNEQFF
TRBV5-4,.,TRBJ2-3,.,CASSYDRSISDTQYF
TRBV3-1/TRBV3-2,TRBD2,TRBJ2-3,.,CASRRRGGTDTQYF
TRBV18,TRBD2,TRBJ2-1,.,CASSLLAPQQFF
TRBV3-1/TRBV3-2,TRBD2,TRBJ2-1,.,CASSQGLAGGPLAEQFF
TRBV7-9,TRBD1,TRBJ2-5,.,CASTKAGGGKGETQYF
TRBV19,.,TRBJ1-1,.,CASSLQDQNTEAFF
TRBV15,TRBD1,TRBJ1-4,.,CATSATGTGNEKLFF
TRBV3-1/TRBV3-2,TRBD1,TRBJ1-4,.,CASSQQTGVNEKLFF
TRBV10-1,.,TRBJ1-1,.,CASSWGPMNTEAFF
TRBV18,TRBD1,TRBJ1-5,.,CASSPGGQEDNQPQHF
TRBV25-1,TRBD1,TRBJ2-7,.,CASSEEGQGERVSYEQYF
TRBV7-2,TRBD2,TRBJ2-7,.,CASSPTSGLSYEQYF
TRBV20-1,.,TRBJ2-1,.,CSASRDNYNEQFF
TRBV9,TRBD2,TRBJ2-2,.,CASSVGDSGTGELFF
TRBV6-6,.,TRBJ2-1,.,CASSSASNEQFF
TRBV11-3,.,TRBJ2-2,once,CASSFDLGELFF
TRBV4-3,TRBD2,TRBJ2-2,.,CASSHIGTSGWTGELFF
TRBV7-9,TRBD2,TRBJ2-7,.,CASSLGVLADEQYF
TRBV6-5,.,TRBJ2-2,.,CASSSNTGELFF
TRBV3-1/TRBV3-2,.,TRBJ1-1,many,CASSPKGVMNTEAFF
TRBV7-2,TRBD1,TRBJ2-7,.,CASSGSGGIDEQYF
TRBV5-4,TRBD2,TRBJ2-3,.,CASSLAGSTDTQYF
TRBV30,.,TRBJ2-1,once,CAWSAGVGSYNEQFF
TRBV6-2/TRBV6-3,.,TRBJ2-5,.,CASSPGHRETQYF
TRBV6-5,.,TRBJ2-1,.,CASSSISGKQFF
TRBV10-2,.,TRBJ2-1,.,CASSGPTAARGRNEQFF
TRBV19,TRBD1,TRBJ1-1,.,CASTNAGGASTEAFF
TRBV15,.,TRBJ1-1,.,CATSSRGHTEAFF
TRBV5-8,.,TRBJ1-3,.,CASSLGAVSGNTIYF
TRBV30,.,TRBJ2-2,.,CASRRDELGELFF
TRBV19,.,TRBJ2-7,.,CASSPGYEQYF
TRBV5-1,TRBD1,TRBJ2-5,.,CASSSLGTAQETQYF
TRBV6-1,TRBD1,TRBJ1-6,.,CASSERQGDNSPLHF
TRBV7-9,.,TRBJ2-1,few,CASSLNTGSSYNEQFF
TRBV4-1,.,TRBJ1-2,.,CASSQTGSYNYGYTF
TRBV5-4,TRBD2,TRBJ2-5,.,CASSLEVAGGQETQYF
TRBV10-3,.,TRBJ1-2,few,CAISQGGRNGYTF
TRBV5-5,TRBD2,TRBJ2-3,.,CASRLAPTSGAPGTQYF
TRBV2,.,TRBJ1-4,.,CASSPAGARNEKLFF